These T cell receptor beta chains were read from a single sample in a study of response to subunit inactivated influenza vaccine. TCRdb recomputed calls from the RT-PCR reads with MiXCR, one row per CDR3 protein. The data contain approximately 700,000 distinct CDR3 sequences, approximately 14% of them seen just once; the ten biggest clones take up approximately 7%. The source material was PBMCs from blood, sampled less than 15 days before vaccination. These receptors all stem from a middle-aged man who received an inactivated influenza vaccine. Each CDR3 is given with its conserved first and last residue.

V gene,CDR3 protein
TRBV20-1,CSATKGRGQGYTF
TRBV9,CASSVGHGSTDTQYF
TRBV27,CASSFAPGAGARNEQFF
TRBV30,CACTLPSLRRGYGYTF
TRBV7-9,CASSLPIKGQGDSPLHF
TRBV5-1,CASSLSTDGELFF
TRBV28,CASSTPGGYNEQFF
TRBV12-3/TRBV12-4,CASSFIGEAFF
TRBV2,CASRKQGEKLFF
TRBV7-8,CASRQRGYNEQFF
TRBV14,CASSQDGTESPSGELFF
TRBV7-7,CASTPWGTSFTSNTGELFF
TRBV14,CASIAGGLCSYEQYF
TRBV12-3/TRBV12-4,CASSLNIQSPLHF
TRBV28,CASSSDGTLYSNQPQHF
TRBV7-9,CASSNGEKLFF
TRBV4-2,CASSQERYSSSYEQYF
TRBV2,CASSEYDRGTMDTQYF
TRBV10-3,CAISEPGDEQYF
TRBV20-1,CSARSDRGSGANVLTF
TRBV7-2,CASSLVGGGDYEQYF
TRBV7-8,CASSLVGTRSNQPQHF
TRBV5-1,CASSTKGGNQPQHF
TRBV20-1,CSARDLGRGELDTQYF
TRBV14,CASSQDKWVSYTQYF
TRBV3-1,CASSPLRTGRNEQFF
TRBV7-9,CASSLSWRLLITEAFF
TRBV10-3,CAISEGHIQYF
TRBV4-2,CASSQDRFRGRDTQYF
TRBV2,CASSEASYTEQYF
TRBV11-2,CASRRGARNEQFF
TRBV7-6,CASSLEYAYEQYF
TRBV15,CATSRTGVNTGELFF
TRBV29-1,CSVDGPGTGEQYF
TRBV12-3/TRBV12-4,CASSPSGISNEKLFF
TRBV14,CASSHQDGTFYNEQFF
TRBV4-3,CASSWTSGVYNEQFF
TRBV27,CASSLVLGTGHEQYF
TRBV6-1,CASRSGTGQETQYF
TRBV3-1,CASSQDGTNTEAFF
TRBV6-6,CASSPRRGDTQYF
TRBV5-1,CASKLGQENTEAFF
TRBV28,CASSSTTSREQSYEQYF